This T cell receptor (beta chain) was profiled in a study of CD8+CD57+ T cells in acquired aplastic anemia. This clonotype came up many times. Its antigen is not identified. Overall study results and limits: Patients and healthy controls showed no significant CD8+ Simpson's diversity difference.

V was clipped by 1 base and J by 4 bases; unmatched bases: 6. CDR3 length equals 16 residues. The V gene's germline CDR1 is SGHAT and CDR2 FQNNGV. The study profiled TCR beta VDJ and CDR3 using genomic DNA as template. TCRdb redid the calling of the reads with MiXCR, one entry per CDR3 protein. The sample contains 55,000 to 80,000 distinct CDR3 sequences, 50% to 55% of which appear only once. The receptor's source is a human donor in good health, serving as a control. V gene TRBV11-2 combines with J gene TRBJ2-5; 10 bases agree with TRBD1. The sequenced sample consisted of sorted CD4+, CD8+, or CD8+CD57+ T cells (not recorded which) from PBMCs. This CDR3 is CASSLAGTGVGETQYF. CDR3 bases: TGTGCCAGCAGCTTAGCCGGGACAGGGGTTGGAGAGACCCAGTACTTC.